This T cell receptor (beta chain) was profiled in a study of T cell changes during pregnancy in multiple sclerosis. TCRdb's copy holds only in-frame clones and misses some; the assay was immunoSEQ multiplex PCR. The table includes approximately 100,000 clones, roughly 92% detected once. Trimming stripped 2 bases from V and 2 bases from J, with 17 bases between. The CDR3 extends over 17 amino acids. Germline lookup yields CDR1 SGHTA and CDR2 FQGNSA. The sequence derives from a female donor with multiple sclerosis, enrolled in a pregnancy study. The chain has TRBV7-2 and TRBJ2-3; TRBD2 is a possible D gene (7 bases). This material consisted of peripheral blood, taken after pregnancy. The CDR3 region is CASSLFLAGASTDTQYF. In DNA form, the CDR3 reads TGTGCCAGCAGCTTATTTTTGGCGGGGGCGTCCACAGATACGCAGTATTTT.